The clone carrying this T cell receptor (beta chain) was seen a few times. This record comes from a study of blood T cell repertoires in COVID-19. The CDR3 consists of 15 residues. The J segment lost 7 bases and the V segment lost 4 bases, leaving 12 bases of the junction unmatched. Germline CDR1 reads SGHNT; CDR2 reads YYREEE (reference sequence). Assay: immunoSEQ multiplex PCR; the TCRdb copy retains only in-frame clones and omits some. The sample has 100,000 to 150,000 clones; around four fifths are singletons. This clonotype was sampled from an elderly man with active or convalescent COVID-19. The chain is built from TRBV5-4 and TRBJ1-2; 8 bases are a match to TRBD1. Sequenced material: peripheral blood. CDR3 loop: CASSPAGGDVLGYTF. CDR3 bases: TGTGCCAGCAGCCCGGCAGGGGGCGACGTTCTTGGCTACACCTTC.